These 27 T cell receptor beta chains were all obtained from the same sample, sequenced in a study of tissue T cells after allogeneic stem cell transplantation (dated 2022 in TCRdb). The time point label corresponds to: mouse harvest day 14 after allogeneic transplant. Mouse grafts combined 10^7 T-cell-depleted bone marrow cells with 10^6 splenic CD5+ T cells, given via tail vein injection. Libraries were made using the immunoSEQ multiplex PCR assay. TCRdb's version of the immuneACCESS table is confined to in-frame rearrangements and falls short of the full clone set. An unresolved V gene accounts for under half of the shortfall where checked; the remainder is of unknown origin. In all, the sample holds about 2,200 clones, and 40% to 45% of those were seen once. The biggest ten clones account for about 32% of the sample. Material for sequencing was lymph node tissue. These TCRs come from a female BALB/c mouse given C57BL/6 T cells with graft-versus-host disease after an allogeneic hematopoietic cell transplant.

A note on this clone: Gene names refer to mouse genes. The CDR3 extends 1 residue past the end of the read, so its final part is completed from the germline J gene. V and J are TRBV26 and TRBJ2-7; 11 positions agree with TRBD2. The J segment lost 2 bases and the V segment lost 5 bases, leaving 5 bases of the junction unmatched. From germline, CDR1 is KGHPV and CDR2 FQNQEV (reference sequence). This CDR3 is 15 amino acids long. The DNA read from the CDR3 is TGTGCCAGCAGTTTGGACTGGGGGGCCACCTATGAACAGTAC. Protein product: CASSLDWGATYEQY. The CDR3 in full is CASSLDWGATYEQYF.

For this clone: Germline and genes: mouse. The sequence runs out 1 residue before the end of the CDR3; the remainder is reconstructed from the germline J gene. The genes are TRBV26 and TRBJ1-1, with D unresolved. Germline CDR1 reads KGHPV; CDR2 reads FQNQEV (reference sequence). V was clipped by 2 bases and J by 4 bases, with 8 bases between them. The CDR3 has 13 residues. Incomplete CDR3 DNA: TGTGCCAGCAGTCTGCGGGGAGGCACAGAAGTCTTC. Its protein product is CASSLRGGTEVF. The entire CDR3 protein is CASSLRGGTEVFF.

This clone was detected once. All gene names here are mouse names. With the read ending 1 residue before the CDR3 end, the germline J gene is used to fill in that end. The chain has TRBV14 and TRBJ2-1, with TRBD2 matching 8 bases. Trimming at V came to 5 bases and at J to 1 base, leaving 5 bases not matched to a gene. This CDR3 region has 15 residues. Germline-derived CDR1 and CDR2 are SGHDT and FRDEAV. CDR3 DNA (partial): TGTGCCAGCAGCTCCGGGGGGGGCAACTATGCTGAGCAGTTC. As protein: CASSSGGGNYAEQF. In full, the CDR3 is CASSSGGGNYAEQFF.

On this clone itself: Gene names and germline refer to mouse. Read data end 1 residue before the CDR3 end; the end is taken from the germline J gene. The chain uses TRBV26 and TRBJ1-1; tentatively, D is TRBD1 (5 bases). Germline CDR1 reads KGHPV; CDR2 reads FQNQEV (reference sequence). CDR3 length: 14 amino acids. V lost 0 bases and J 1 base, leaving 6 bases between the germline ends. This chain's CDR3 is CASSLSGVNTEVFF. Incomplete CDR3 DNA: TGTGCCAGCAGTCTGTCGGGGGTAAACACAGAAGTCTTC.

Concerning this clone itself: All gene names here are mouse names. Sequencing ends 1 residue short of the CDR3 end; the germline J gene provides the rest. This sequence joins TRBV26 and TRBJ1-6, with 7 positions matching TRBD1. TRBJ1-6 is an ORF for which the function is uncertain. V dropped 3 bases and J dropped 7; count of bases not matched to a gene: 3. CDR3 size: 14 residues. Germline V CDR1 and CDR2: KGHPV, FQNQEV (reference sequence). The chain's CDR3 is CASSLTGVNSPLYF. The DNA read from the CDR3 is TGTGCCAGCAGTCTTACAGGGGTGAATTCGCCCCTCTAC.

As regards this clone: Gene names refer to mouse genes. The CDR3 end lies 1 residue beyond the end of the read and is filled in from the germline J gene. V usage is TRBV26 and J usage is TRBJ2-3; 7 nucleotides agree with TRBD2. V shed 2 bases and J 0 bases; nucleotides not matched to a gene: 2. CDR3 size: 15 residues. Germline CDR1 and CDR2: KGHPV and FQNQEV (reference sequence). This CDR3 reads CASSLGGGSAETLYF. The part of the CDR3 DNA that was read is TGTGCCAGCAGTCTGGGGGGGGGTAGTGCAGAAACGCTGTAT.

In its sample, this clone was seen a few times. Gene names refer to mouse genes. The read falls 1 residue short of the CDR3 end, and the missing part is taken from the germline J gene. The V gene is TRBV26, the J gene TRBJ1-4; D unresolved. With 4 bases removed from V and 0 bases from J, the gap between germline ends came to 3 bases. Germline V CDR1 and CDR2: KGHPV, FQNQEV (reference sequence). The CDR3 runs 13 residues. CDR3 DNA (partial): TGTGCCAGCAGTCCAATTTCCAACGAAAGATTATTT. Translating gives CASSPISNERLF. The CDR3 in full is CASSPISNERLFF.

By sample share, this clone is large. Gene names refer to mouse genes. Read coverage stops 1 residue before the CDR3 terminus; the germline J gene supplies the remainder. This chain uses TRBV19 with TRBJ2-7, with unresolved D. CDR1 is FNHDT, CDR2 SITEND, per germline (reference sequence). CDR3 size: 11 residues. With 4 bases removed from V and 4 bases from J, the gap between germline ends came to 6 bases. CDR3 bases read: TGTGCCAGCAGTCCCTCTTATGAACAGTAC. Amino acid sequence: CASSPSYEQY. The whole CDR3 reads CASSPSYEQYF.

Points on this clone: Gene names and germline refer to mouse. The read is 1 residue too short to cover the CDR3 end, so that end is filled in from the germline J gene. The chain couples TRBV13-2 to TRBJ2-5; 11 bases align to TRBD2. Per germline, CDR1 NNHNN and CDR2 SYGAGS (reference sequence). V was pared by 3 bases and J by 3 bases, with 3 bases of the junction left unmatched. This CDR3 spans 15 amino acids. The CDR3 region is CASGVLGGLQDTQYF. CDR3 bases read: TGTGCCAGCGGTGTACTGGGGGGGCTACAAGACACCCAGTAC.

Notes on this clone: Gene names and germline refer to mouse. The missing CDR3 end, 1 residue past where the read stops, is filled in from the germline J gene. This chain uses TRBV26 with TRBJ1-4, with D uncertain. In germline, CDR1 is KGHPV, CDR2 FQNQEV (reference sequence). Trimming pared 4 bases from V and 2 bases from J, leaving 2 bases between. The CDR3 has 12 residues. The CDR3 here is CASSPSNERLFF. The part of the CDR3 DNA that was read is TGTGCCAGCAGTCCCTCCAACGAAAGATTATTT.

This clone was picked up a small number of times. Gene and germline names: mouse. The CDR3 bases that were read are TGTGCCAGCGGTGACCTCAGGGGAAACACCGGGCAGCTCTAC. The encoded protein is CASGDLRGNTGQLY. The entire CDR3 reads CASGDLRGNTGQLYF. This sequence joins TRBV13-2 and TRBJ2-2, with D tentatively TRBD1 (6 bases). The read ends 1 residue before the CDR3 terminus; that terminus is restored from the germline J gene. The CDR3 extends over 15 amino acids. The ends were cut back, 2 bases at V and 1 base at J, with 9 bases in the middle. Germline V gene data show CDR1 as NNHNN and CDR2 as SYGAGS (reference sequence).

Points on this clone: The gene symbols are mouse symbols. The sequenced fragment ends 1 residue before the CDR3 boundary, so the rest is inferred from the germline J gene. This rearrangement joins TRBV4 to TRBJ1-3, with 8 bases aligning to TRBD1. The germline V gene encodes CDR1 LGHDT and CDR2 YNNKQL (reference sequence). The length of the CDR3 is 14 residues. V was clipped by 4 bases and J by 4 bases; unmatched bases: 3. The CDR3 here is CASSSDRAGNTLYF. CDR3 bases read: TGTGCCAGCAGCTCGGACAGGGCGGGAAATACGCTCTAT.

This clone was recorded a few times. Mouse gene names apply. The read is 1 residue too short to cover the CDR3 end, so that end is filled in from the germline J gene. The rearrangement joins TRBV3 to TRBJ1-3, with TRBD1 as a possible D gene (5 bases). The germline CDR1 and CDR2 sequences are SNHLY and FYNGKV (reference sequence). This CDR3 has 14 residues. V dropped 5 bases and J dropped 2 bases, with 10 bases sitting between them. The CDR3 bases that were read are TGTGCCAGCAGCCCGACGGGGCCTGGAAATACGCTCTAT. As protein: CASSPTGPGNTLY. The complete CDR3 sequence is CASSPTGPGNTLYF.

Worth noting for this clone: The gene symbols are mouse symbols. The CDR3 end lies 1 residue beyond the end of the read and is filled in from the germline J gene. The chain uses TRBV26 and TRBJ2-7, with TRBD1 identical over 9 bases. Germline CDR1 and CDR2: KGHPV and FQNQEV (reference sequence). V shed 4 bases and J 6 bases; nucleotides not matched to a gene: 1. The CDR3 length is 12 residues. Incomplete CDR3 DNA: TGTGCCAGCAGTCAGGACAGGGGTGAACAGTAC. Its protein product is CASSQDRGEQY. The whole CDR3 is CASSQDRGEQYF.

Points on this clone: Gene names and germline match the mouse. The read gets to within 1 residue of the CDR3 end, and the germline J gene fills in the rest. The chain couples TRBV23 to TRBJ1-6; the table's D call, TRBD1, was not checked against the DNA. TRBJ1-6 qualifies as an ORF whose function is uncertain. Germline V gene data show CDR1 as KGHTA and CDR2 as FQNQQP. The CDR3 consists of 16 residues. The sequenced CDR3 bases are TGCTCCAGCAGTCTTGGGACAGGGTCCTATAATTCGCCCCTCTAC. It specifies CSSSLGTGSYNSPLY. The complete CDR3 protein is CSSSLGTGSYNSPLYF.

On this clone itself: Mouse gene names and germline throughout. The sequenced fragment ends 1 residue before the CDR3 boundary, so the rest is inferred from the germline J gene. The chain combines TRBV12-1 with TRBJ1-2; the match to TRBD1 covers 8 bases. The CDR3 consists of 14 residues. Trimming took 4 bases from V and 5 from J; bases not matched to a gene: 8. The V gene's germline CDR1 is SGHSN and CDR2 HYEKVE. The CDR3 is CASSRTGRDSDYTF. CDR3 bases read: TGTGCCAGCTCCCGGACAGGGAGAGATTCCGACTACACC.

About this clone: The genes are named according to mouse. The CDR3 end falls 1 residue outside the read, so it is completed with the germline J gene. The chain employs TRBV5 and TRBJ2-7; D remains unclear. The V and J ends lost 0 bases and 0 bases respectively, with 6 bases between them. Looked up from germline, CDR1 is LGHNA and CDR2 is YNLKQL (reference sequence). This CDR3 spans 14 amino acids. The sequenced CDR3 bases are TGTGCCAGCAGCCAAGATCGGGACTCCTATGAACAGTAC. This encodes CASSQDRDSYEQY. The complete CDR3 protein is CASSQDRDSYEQYF.

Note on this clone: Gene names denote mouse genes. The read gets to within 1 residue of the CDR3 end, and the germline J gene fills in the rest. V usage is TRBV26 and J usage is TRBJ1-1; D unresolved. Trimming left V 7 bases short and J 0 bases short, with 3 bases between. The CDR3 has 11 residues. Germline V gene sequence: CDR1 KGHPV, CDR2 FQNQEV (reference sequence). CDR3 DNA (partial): TGTGCCAGCACACAGAACACAGAAGTCTTC. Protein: CASTQNTEVF. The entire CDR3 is CASTQNTEVFF.

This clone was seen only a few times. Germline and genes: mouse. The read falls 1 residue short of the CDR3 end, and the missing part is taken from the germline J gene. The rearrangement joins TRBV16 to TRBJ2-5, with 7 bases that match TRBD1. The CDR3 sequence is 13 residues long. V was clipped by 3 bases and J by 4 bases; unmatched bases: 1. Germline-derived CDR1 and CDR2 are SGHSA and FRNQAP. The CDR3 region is CASSFTGEDTQYF. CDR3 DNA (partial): TGTGCAAGCAGCTTCACAGGGGAAGACACCCAGTAC. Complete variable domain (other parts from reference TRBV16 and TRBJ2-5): NAGVIQTPRHKVTGKGQEATLWCEPISGHSAVFWYRQTIVQGLEFLTYFRNQAPIDDSGMPKERFSAQMPNQSHSTLKIQSTQPQDSAVYLCASSFTGEDTQYFGPGTRLLVL.

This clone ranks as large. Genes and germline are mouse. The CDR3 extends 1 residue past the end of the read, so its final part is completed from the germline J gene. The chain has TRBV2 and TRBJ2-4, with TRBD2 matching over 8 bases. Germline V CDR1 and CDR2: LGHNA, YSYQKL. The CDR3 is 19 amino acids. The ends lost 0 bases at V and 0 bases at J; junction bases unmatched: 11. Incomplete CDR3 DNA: TGTGCCAGCAGCCAAGACCCCTCGGGCTGGGGGGCTAGTCAAAACACCTTGTAC. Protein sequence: CASSQDPSGWGASQNTLY. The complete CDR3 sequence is CASSQDPSGWGASQNTLYF.

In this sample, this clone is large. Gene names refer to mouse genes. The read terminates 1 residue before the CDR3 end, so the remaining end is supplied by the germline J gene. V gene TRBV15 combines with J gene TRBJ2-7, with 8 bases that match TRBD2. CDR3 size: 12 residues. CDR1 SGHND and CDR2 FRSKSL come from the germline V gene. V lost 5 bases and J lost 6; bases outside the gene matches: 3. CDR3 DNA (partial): TGTGCCAGCAGTGGGGGGGCAGGTGAACAGTAC. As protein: CASSGGAGEQY. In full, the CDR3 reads CASSGGAGEQYF. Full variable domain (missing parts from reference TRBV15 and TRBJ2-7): DAGVTQTPRHEVAEKGQTIILKCEPVSGHNDLFWYRQTKIQGLELLSYFRSKSLMEDGGAFKDRFKAEMLNSSFSTLKIQPTEPKDSAVYLCASSGGAGEQYFGPGTRLTVL.

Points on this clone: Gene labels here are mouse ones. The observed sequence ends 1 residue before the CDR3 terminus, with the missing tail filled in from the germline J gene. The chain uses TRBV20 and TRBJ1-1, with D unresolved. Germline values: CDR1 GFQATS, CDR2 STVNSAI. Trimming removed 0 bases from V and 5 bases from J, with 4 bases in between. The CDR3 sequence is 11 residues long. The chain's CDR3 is CGAREGTEVFF. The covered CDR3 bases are TGTGGTGCTAGGGAGGGAACAGAAGTCTTC.

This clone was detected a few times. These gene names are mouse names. CDR3 protein: CASSPGTKNTLYF. Incomplete CDR3 DNA: TGTGCCAGCAGTCCTGGGACAAAAAACACCTTGTAC. This chain joins TRBV26 and TRBJ2-4, with D possibly matching TRBD1 (6 bases). The read ends 1 residue shy of where the CDR3 ends; the end is completed using the germline J gene. With 4 bases removed from V and 4 bases from J, the gap between germline ends came to 9 bases. In germline, CDR1 is KGHPV, CDR2 FQNQEV (reference sequence). This CDR3 has 13 amino acids.

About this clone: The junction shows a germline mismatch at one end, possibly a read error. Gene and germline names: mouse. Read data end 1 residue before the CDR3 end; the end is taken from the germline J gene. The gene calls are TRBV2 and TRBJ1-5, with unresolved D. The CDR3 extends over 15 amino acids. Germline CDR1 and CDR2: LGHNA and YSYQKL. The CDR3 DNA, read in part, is TGTGCCAGCAGCCAAGATCACGATAACGACCAGGCTCCGCTT. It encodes CASSQDHDNDQAPL. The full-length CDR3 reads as CASSQDHDNDQAPLF.

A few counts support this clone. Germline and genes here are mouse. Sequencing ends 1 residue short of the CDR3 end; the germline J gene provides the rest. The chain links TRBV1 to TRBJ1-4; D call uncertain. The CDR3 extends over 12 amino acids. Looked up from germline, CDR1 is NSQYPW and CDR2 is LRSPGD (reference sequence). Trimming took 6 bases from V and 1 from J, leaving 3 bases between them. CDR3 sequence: CTCRDSNERLFF. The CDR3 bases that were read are TGCACCTGCAGGGATTCCAACGAAAGATTATTT. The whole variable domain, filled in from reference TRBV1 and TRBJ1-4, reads VTLLEQNPRWRLVPRGQAVNLRCILKNSQYPWMSWYQQDLQKQLQWLFTLRSPGDKEVKSLPGADYLATRVTDTELRLQVANMSQGRTLYCTCRDSNERLFFGHGTKLSVL.

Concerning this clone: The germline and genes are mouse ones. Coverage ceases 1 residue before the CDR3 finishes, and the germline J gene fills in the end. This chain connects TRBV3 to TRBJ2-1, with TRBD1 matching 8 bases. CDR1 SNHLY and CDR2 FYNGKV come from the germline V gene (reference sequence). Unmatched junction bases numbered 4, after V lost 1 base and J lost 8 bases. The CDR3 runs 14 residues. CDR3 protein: CASSLGTGRTEQFF. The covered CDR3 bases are TGTGCCAGCAGCTTAGGGACAGGGAGGACTGAGCAGTTC.

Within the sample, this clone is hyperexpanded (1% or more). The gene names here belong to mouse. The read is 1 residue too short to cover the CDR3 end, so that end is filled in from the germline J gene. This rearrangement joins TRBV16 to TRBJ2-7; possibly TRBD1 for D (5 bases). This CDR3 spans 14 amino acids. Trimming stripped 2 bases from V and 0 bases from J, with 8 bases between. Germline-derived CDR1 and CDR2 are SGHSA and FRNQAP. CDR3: CASSLWTISYEQYF. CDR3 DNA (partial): TGTGCAAGCAGCTTATGGACAATCTCCTATGAACAGTAC. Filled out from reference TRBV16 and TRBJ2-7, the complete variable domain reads NAGVIQTPRHKVTGKGQEATLWCEPISGHSAVFWYRQTIVQGLEFLTYFRNQAPIDDSGMPKERFSAQMPNQSHSTLKIQSTQPQDSAVYLCASSLWTISYEQYFGPGTRLTVL.